The source of this T cell receptor beta chain is a study of blood T cell repertoires in COVID-19. In the study overall: T cells, B-cell-depleted T cells, or PBMCs provided the cDNA or gDNA that served as material.

The V gene lost 0 bases and the J gene lost 1 base, with 13 bases spanning the gap. The germline gives CDR1 SGHNT, CDR2 YYREEE (reference sequence). The CDR3 length is 16 residues. In Seattle, patients joined the study during active infection and were tracked longitudinally. Authors' analysis steps: Nucleated cell number was recorded as an estimate derived from reference gene primer amplification. Only in-frame clones appear in the TCRdb table, and some are missing; sequencing was by immunoSEQ multiplex PCR. The V and J calls and the clone size are those of that table, but D and trimming were determined from the DNA. Here the sample spans some 300,000 clones, roughly 90% being singletons.

The sample was peripheral blood. The rearrangement joins TRBV5-4 to TRBJ1-1; no clear D gene. The receptor was derived from a woman aged 40 to 50 with COVID-19, enrolled during active disease. The CDR3 loop is CASSLAGRRRNTEAFF. The DNA for the CDR3 is TGTGCCAGCAGCTTGGCCGGGAGACGGAGGAACACTGAAGCTTTCTTT.